This T cell receptor (beta chain) was sequenced in a study of cytomegalovirus exposure and HLA in healthy donors. PCR amplification relied on 60 Vbeta primers (plus 13 Jbeta primers). Sequencing was performed with immunoSEQ multiplex PCR; in TCRdb, only in-frame clones are kept and a portion is missing. The repertoire holds roughly 250,000 clones, with under 90% as singletons. The CDR3 is 13 residues long. In germline, CDR1 is SGDLS, CDR2 YYNGEE. General study points: The analysis excluded some indistinguishable V segments, including TRBV6-2 and TRBV6-3.

Comments on this clone: What it recognizes is unknown. One end of the junction does not line up with germline, which may come from a read error.

This sequence was found in a girl aged 2-15 years in good health and CMV-seronegative. The chain carries TRBV9 and TRBJ1-5; D not resolved. The source material was PBMCs. CDR3 sequence (DNA): TGTACCAGCAGCGTAGCAAGCTCAGGGCCCCAGCATTTT. Translated, it gives CTSSVASSGPQHF.